The clone carrying this T cell receptor (beta chain) came up once. Sequencing was performed with immunoSEQ multiplex PCR; in TCRdb, only in-frame clones are kept and a portion is missing. The sample records around 430,000 clones, around nine tenths being singletons. The V and J ends lost 3 bases and 3 bases respectively, with 8 bases between them. Germline V gene lookup returns CDR1 LNHDA and CDR2 SQIVND (reference sequence). The CDR3 is 13 amino acids. The data were obtained in a study of blood T cell repertoires in COVID-19. About the study: PBMCs, B-cell-depleted T cells, or T cells provided the cDNA or gDNA that made up the material.

Two negative PCRs, clearance, or symptom resolution characterized the recovered Cohort 3 donors. The sequence was obtained from a woman aged 50 to 65 who had recovered from COVID-19. The sample comprised PBMCs or T cells enriched from blood (not recorded which). The rearrangement joins TRBV19 to TRBJ1-1; D unresolved. In nucleotides, the CDR3 is TGTGCCAGTAGTATTAGGGAGTACACTGAAGCTTTCTTT. Protein: CASSIREYTEAFF.